This TCR beta chain was sequenced for a study of T cell responses to AZD1222 COVID-19 vaccine. General study points: Only after the peak T cell response were repertoires sampled. It was only a handful of AZD1222 recipients who were seropositive at baseline. The donor cohort was predominantly white British with a female majority, and clonal diversity may have been underestimated.

Per germline, CDR1 MNHNY and CDR2 SVGAGI (reference sequence). The V gene lost 2 bases and the J gene lost 2 bases, with 13 bases spanning the gap. The CDR3 consists of 16 residues. Repertoires were generated with immunoSEQ multiplex PCR, while TCRdb's copy carries only in-frame clones and drops some. Of nearly 95,000 clones detected, 90% appear once; the ten largest clones hold roughly 8.1%. Concerning this clone itself: Its antigen is undetermined.

This clonotype was obtained from an adult in good health. The material was peripheral blood, obtained on day 0 of AZD1222 vaccination. The chain couples TRBV6-6 to TRBJ2-1; D is unresolved. CDR3 bases: TGTGCCAGCAGTTACATCGTCCCCTTGACCTACAATGAGCAGTTCTTC. Its protein is CASSYIVPLTYNEQFF.